The present T cell receptor (beta chain) was sequenced within a study of cytomegalovirus exposure and HLA in healthy donors. Broader study findings: Highest at DRB1 and lowest at HLA-C, TCR association rates differed among HLA loci in a later analysis. For TCR beta chains, V- and J-gene trimming was later linked to a missense DCLRE1C variant. Most TCRs appeared rarely, but some public TCRs recurred in many donors.

As for this clone: Its cognate antigen is unknown.

Trimming removed 11 bases at V and 2 bases at J, with 19 bases between. Germline values: CDR1 MDHEN, CDR2 SYDVKM. This CDR3 contains 14 residues. Primers: 60 Vbeta forward and 13 Jbeta reverse. In the original analysis: Counted up in a later analysis, unique TCR beta chains came to around 80 million, with some 9.9 million shared. Method: immunoSEQ multiplex PCR; TCRdb's copy keeps in-frame clones and lacks some. V, J and clone size were drawn from that table, and D and trimming were deduced from the DNA. The table lists around 140,000 clones, around 77% of them singletons. Sequenced material: PBMCs. The rearrangement uses TRBV28 and TRBJ2-7; D possibly corresponds to TRBD2 (6 bases). The receptor was derived from a woman between 55 and 75 years old in good health and CMV-seronegative. CDR3 DNA sequence: TGTGCCTCCTCCAAAGGAGGGAGCCCCTACGAGCAGTACTTC. Its translation: CASSKGGSPYEQYF. Drawing the rest from reference TRBV28 and TRBJ2-7, the complete variable domain is DVKVTQSSRYLVKRTGEKVFLECVQDMDHENMFWYRQDPGLGLRLIYFSYDVKMKEKGDIPEGYSVSREKKERFSLILESASTNQTSMYLCASSKGGSPYEQYFGPGTRLTVT.